These 7 T cell receptor beta chains came from one sample sequenced in a study of long-term antiretroviral therapy in people with HIV. Version v3.0 of the immunoSEQ assay was performed at survey level. Libraries were prepared by immunoSEQ multiplex PCR; TCRdb keeps only in-frame clonotypes and omits some of them. The repertoire holds about 39,000 clones, with around 85% as singletons. This specimen was unsorted PBMCs, taken 3.1 years after starting antiretroviral therapy. The receptor set was obtained from a woman in her 50s with HIV.

This clone was seen a handful of times. The chain recombines TRBV2 with TRBJ1-4; D unresolved. CDR1 and CDR2 (germline): SNHLY, FYNNEI. The germline V and J ends were trimmed by 4 bases and 0 bases, with 0 bases remaining between them. This CDR3 has 12 residues. The CDR3: CASSATNEKLFF. The CDR3 region has the DNA TGTGCCAGCAGTGCAACTAATGAAAAACTGTTTTTT.

This chain connects TRBV11-2 to TRBJ2-3; D call uncertain. V was cut by 5 bases and J by 2 bases, with 8 bases left in between. This CDR3 has 13 residues. Germline CDR1 and CDR2: SGHAT and FQNNGV. This CDR3 is CASSLGFTDTQYF. As DNA, the CDR3 is TGTGCCAGCAGCCTAGGGTTCACAGATACGCAGTATTTT.

The rearrangement joins TRBV9 to TRBJ1-3; D unresolved. Between the trimmed V and J ends, which lost 0 bases and 0 bases, there was a span of 4 bases. The germline CDR1 and CDR2 sequences are SGDLS and YYNGEE. This CDR3 is built from 14 residues. CDR3 nucleotides: TGTGCCAGCAGCGTAGGAGTCTCTGGAAACACCATATATTTT. Its translation is CASSVGVSGNTIYF.

The V gene is TRBV4-2, the J gene TRBJ2-3; D remains ambiguous. The CDR3 covers 16 residues. From germline, CDR1 is LGHNA and CDR2 YNFKEQ. The V end lost 0 bases, the J end lost 3 bases, and 13 bases lay between the germline ends. CDR3 nucleotide sequence: TGTGCCAGCAGCCAAGATCACGGAGCGTCGACAGATACGCAGTATTTT. Protein: CASSQDHGASTDTQYF.

J is TRBJ2-7 and V is TRBV5-1; 8 nucleotides agree with TRBD1. Germline V CDR1 and CDR2: SGHRS, YFSETQ. V shed 0 bases, J shed 0 bases, and the junction held 2 bases outside the gene matches. There are 15 residues in the CDR3. The CDR3 coding sequence is TGCGCCAGCAGCTTGGGGACAGGGCACTCCTACGAGCAGTACTTC. This codes for CASSLGTGHSYEQYF.

The chain links TRBV6-5 to TRBJ2-7; tentatively, D is TRBD1 (6 bases). The V gene lost 0 bases and the J gene lost 0 bases, with 12 bases spanning the gap. Germline CDR1 and CDR2: MNHEY and SVGAGI. The CDR3 spans 16 residues. As DNA, the CDR3 is TGTGCCAGCAGTTACTCGGCAGGGGTAAGCTCCTACGAGCAGTACTTC. Protein sequence: CASSYSAGVSSYEQYF.

V is TRBV7-9 and J is TRBJ1-1; weak D call: TRBD1 (6 bases). CDR1 is SEHNR, CDR2 FQNEAQ, per germline (reference sequence). With 4 bases removed from V and 4 bases from J, the gap between germline ends came to 16 bases. The CDR3 covers 15 residues. CDR3 bases: TGTGCCAGCAGCTCAATGGACAGCCTTTTCACTGAAGCTTTCTTT. This encodes CASSSMDSLFTEAFF.